The source of this T cell receptor beta chain is a study of CD8 T cells in Susac syndrome. RNA, at about 0.45 to 1 ug, was reverse transcribed with random hexamers. In TCRdb, the immunoSEQ multiplex PCR reads were re-called with MiXCR into one record per CDR3 protein. Of about 69,000 distinct CDR3 sequences listed, approximately 95% are singletons. Sequencing used CD8+ T cells from PBMCs. The TCR sequence derives from a human donor in good health.

The chain's CDR3 is CASRQGGETQYF. DNA for the CDR3: TGTGCCAGCAGACAGGGTGGGGAGACCCAGTACTTC. The chain has TRBV10-3 and TRBJ2-5; 7 nucleotides agree with TRBD1. Losses at the gene ends were 10 bases for V and 5 bases for J; bases not matched to a gene: 7. Germline assignment: CDR1 ENHRY and CDR2 SYGVKD. This CDR3 has 12 amino acids.